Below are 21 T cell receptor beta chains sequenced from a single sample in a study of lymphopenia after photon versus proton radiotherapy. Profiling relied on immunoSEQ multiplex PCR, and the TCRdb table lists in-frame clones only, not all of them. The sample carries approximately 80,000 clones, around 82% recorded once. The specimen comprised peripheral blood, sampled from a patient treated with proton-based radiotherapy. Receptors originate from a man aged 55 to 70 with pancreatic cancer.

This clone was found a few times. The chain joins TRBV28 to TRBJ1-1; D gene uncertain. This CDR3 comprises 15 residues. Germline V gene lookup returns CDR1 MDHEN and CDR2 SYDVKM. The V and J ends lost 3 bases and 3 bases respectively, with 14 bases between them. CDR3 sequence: CASSFSRVRDTEAFF. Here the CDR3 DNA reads TGTGCCAGCAGTTTCAGTCGGGTCCGGGACACTGAAGCTTTCTTT.

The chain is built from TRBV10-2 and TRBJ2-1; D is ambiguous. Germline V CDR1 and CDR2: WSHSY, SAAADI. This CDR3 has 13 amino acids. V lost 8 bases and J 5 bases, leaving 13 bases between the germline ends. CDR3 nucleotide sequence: TGCGCCAGCGGCCAGGTTGTCCACAATGAGCAGTTCTTC. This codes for CASGQVVHNEQFF.

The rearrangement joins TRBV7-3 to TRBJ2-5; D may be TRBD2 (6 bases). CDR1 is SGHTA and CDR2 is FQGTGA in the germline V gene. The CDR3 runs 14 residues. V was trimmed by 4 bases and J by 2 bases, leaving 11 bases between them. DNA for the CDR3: TGTGCCAGCAGCTCTGCGGGGAAACAAGAGACCCAGTACTTC. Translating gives CASSSAGKQETQYF.

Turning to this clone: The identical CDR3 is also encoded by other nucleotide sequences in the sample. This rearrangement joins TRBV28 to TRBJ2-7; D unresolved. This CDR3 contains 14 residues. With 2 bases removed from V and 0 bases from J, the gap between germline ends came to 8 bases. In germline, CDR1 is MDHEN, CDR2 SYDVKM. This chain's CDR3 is CASSLVPDSYEQYF. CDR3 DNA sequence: TGTGCCAGCAGTTTAGTGCCTGACTCCTACGAGCAGTACTTC.

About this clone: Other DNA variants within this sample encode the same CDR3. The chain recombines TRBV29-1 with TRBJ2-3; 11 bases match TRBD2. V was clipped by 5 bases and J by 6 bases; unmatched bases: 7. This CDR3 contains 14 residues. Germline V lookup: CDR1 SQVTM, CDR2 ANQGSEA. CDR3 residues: CSVLTSGRADTQYF. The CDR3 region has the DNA TGCAGCGTTCTAACTAGCGGGAGAGCGGATACGCAGTATTTT.

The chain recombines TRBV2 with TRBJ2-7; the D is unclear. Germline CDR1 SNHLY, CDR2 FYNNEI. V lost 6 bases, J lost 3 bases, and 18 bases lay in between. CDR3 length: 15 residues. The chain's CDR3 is CASRFNKDGYYEQYF. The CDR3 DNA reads TGTGCCAGCAGATTTAATAAGGACGGATACTACGAGCAGTACTTC.

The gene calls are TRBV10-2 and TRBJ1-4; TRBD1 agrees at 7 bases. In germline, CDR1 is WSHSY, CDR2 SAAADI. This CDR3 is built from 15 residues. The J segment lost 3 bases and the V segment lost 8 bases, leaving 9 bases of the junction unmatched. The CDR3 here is CASRTWQGANEKLFF. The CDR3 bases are TGCGCCAGCCGCACCTGGCAGGGGGCTAATGAAAAACTGTTTTTT.

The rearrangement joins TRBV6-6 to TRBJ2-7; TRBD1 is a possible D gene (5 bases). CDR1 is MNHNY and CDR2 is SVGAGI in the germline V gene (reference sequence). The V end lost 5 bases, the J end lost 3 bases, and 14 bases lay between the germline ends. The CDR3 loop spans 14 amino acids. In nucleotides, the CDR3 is TGTGCCAGCAGTGTACAGGAAAACTTCTACGAGCAGTACTTC. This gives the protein CASSVQENFYEQYF.

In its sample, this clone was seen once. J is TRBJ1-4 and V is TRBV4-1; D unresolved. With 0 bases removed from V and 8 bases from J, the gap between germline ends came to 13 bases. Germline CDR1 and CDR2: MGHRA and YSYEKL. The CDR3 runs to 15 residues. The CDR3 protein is CASSQDLVVGEKLFF. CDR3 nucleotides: TGCGCCAGCAGCCAAGATCTCGTAGTCGGCGAAAAACTGTTTTTT.

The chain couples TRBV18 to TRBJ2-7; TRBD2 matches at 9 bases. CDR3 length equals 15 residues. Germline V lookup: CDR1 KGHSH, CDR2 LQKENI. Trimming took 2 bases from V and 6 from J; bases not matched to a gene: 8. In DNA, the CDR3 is TGTGCCAGCTCACCATCCCTTGCGGGAGGGGGCGAGCAGTACTTC. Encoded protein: CASSPSLAGGGEQYF.

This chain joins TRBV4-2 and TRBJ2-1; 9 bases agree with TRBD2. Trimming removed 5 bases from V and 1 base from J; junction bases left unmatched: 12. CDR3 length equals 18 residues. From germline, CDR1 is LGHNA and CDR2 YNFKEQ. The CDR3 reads CASSYKDSGSLSYNEQFF. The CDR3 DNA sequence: TGTGCCAGCAGCTATAAAGATAGCGGGAGTCTGTCCTACAATGAGCAGTTCTTC.

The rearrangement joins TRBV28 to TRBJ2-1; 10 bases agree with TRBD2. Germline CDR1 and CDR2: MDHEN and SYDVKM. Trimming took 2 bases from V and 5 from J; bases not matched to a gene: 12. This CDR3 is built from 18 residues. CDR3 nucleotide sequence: TGTGCCAGCAGTTTACGGACTAGCGGATCTGCTTCGGACAATGAGCAGTTCTTC. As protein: CASSLRTSGSASDNEQFF.

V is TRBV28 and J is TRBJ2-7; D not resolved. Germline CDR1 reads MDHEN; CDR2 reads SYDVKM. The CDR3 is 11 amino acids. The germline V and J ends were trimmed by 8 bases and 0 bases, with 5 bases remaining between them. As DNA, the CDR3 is TGTGCCAGCTGTAGCTCCTACGAGCAGTACTTC. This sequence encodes CASCSSYEQYF.

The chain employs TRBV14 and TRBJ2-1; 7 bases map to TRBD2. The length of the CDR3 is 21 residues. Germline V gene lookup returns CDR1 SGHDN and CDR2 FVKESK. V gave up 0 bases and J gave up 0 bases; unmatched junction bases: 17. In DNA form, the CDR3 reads TGTGCCAGCAGCCAAGACGGGGGGATGCGGGGACTACAAAGCTCCTACAATGAGCAGTTCTTC. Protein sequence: CASSQDGGMRGLQSSYNEQFF.

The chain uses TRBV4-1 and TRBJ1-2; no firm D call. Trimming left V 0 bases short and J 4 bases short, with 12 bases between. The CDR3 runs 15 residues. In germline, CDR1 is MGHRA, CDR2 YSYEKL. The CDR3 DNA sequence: TGCGCCAGCAGCCAAGATAACGTAGGGAGCTATGGCTACACCTTC. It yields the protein CASSQDNVGSYGYTF.

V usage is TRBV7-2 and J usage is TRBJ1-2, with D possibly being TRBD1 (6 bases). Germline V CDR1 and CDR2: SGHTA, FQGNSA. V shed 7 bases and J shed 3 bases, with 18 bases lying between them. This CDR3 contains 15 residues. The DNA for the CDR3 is TGTGCCAGCACCCCCTCTAGGGGGGTCCACTATGGCTACACCTTC. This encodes CASTPSRGVHYGYTF.

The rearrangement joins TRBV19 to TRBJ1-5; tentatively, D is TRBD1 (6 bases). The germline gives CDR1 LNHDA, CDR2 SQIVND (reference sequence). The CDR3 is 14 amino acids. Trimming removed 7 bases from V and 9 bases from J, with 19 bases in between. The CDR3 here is CASTGRGLEWPQHF. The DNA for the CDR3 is TGTGCCAGTACGGGCAGGGGCTTGGAATGGCCCCAGCATTTT.

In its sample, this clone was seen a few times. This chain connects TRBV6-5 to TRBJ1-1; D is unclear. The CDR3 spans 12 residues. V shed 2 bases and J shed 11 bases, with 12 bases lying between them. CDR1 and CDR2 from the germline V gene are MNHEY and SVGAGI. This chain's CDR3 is CASSYPGRGAFF. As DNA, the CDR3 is TGTGCCAGCAGTTACCCCGGACGAGGGGCTTTCTTT.

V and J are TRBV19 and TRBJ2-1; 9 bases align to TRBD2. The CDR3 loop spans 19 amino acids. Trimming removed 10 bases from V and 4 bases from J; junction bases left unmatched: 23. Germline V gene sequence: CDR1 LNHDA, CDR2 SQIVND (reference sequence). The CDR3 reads CATTLGLAGFLWHYNEQFF. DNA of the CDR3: TGTGCCACAACCTTGGGGCTAGCGGGATTCCTGTGGCATTACAATGAGCAGTTCTTC.

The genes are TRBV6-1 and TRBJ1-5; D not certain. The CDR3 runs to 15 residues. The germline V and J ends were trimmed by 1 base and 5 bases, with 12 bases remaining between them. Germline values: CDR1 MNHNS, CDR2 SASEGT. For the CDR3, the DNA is TGTGCCAGCAGTGAAGTCGGCAGGCGGGATCAGCCCCAGCATTTT. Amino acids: CASSEVGRRDQPQHF.

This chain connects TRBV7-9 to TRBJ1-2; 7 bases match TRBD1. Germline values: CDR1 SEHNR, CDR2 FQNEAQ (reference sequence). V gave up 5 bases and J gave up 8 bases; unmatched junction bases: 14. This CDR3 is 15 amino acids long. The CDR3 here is CASSPKIRTGDGYTF. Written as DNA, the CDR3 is TGTGCCAGCAGCCCCAAGATAAGAACAGGGGACGGCTACACCTTC.